Listed below are T cell receptor beta chains from one sample, sequenced in a study of cytomegalovirus exposure and HLA in healthy donors. Produced via immunoSEQ multiplex PCR; TCRdb's table is partial and in-frame only. The sample has about 120,000 clones, approximately 81% seen once. Sequencing used PBMCs. The source is a young man in good health and CMV-seropositive. CDR3s include the opening cysteine and the closing phenylalanine or tryptophan. A D gene is named only where the DNA matches it firmly. Clone size is not always given. Where it is, it says once, few, many or a class for expanded clones.

v_gene	abundance	d_gene	j_gene	CDR3nt	CDR3aa
TRBV7-7	few	-	TRBJ2-1	TGTGCTAGCAGCTTAGGGCACGCGGCATACAATGAGCAGTTCTTC	CASSLGHAAYNEQFF
TRBV19	-	-	TRBJ2-2	TGTGCCAGTAGTCCTTACGGTGGGAGAGGGGAGCTGTTTTTT	CASSPYGGRGELFF
TRBV19	-	-	TRBJ1-5	TGTGCCAGTAGCGACAGTCTCAATCAGCCCCAGCATTTT	CASSDSLNQPQHF
TRBV23-1	-	TRBD1	TRBJ2-1	TGCGCCAGCAGTCCAGAAGGACAGGGGACTTTTAGCTCCTACAATGAGCAGTTCTTC	CASSPEGQGTFSSYNEQFF
TRBV12-5	-	TRBD2	TRBJ2-5	TGTGCTAGTGGTTTGGAGGGTGGTGTGACTAGCGGGGGATCGTACCAAGAGACCCAGTACTTC	CASGLEGGVTSGGSYQETQYF
TRBV11-2	-	TRBD1	TRBJ1-2	TGTGCCAGCAGCCCTATTCGACAGGGGGCGTACTATGGCTACACCTTC	CASSPIRQGAYYGYTF
TRBV19	-	TRBD2	TRBJ2-5	TGTGCCAGTAGTATAGTTTGGACTAGCGGGCCCGAGACCCAGTACTTC	CASSIVWTSGPETQYF
TRBV7-7	-	TRBD1	TRBJ2-3	TGTGCTAGCAGCAAACAGGGGGCTGTGACAGATACGCAGTATTTT	CASSKQGAVTDTQYF
TRBV15	-	TRBD1	TRBJ2-1	TGTGCCACCAGCAGACGGGACAGCTCAACTCGGTTCTTC	CATSRRDSSTRFF
TRBV6-6	few	-	TRBJ1-5	TGTGCCAGCAGTTACATCGGTTATCAGCCCCAGCATTTT	CASSYIGYQPQHF
TRBV4-3	-	TRBD1	TRBJ1-1	TGCGCCAGCAGCCGAGAGGACAGGGTACGCACTGAAGCTTTCTTT	CASSREDRVRTEAFF
TRBV21-1	once	-	TRBJ1-5	TGTGCCAGCACCCCGTGCGGACTGTTTCCTTCTCACAATCAGCCCCAGCATTTT	CASTPCGLFPSHNQPQHF
TRBV21-1	-	-	TRBJ2-7	TGTGCCAGCAGCAACAGTGGGACAGGATCCTTCTACGAGCAGTACTTC	CASSNSGTGSFYEQYF
TRBV11-2	-	-	TRBJ2-7	TGTGCCAGCAGCTACGGGACTGTTTACGAGCAGTACTTC	CASSYGTVYEQYF
TRBV11-2	-	TRBD1	TRBJ1-2	TGTGCCAGCGGAACAGGGGGCACCGGCTATGGCTACACCTTC	CASGTGGTGYGYTF
TRBV7-9	-	TRBD2	TRBJ2-2	TGTTCCAGCAGCTCTAGACTAGCGTACACCGGGGAGCTGTTTTTT	CSSSSRLAYTGELFF
TRBV6-5	-	TRBD2	TRBJ2-7	TGTGCCAGCACCCCCAGCGGGAGTGGCTACGAGCAGTACTTC	CASTPSGSGYEQYF
TRBV7-9	-	-	TRBJ1-1	TGTGCCAGCAGCTTAGTATCGGCAGGGAGGACTGAAGCTTTCTTT	CASSLVSAGRTEAFF
TRBV27	-	-	TRBJ2-6	TGTGCCAGCAGTGGCAGCGGAAGCCGCGGCGTCCTGACTTTC	CASSGSGSRGVLTF
TRBV7-2	-	TRBD2	TRBJ2-3	TGTGCCAGCAGCTTTAGCGGGGGGGCCTTGGATACGCAGTATTTT	CASSFSGGALDTQYF
TRBV4-2	-	-	TRBJ2-6	TGTGCCAGCAGCCTCGACAGATCCTCTGGGGCCAACGTCCTGACTTTC	CASSLDRSSGANVLTF
TRBV11-3	-	TRBD2	TRBJ2-7	TGTGCCAGCAGCCCAGGACTAGCTCCCTCCTACGAGCAGTACTTC	CASSPGLAPSYEQYF
TRBV2	-	TRBD1	TRBJ1-1	TGTGCCAGCTCCACCGGGACAGTTAACACTGAAGCTTTCTTT	CASSTGTVNTEAFF
TRBV7-8	few	-	TRBJ1-4	TGTGCCAGCAGCAAAAACCCCAGGGGTTCAACTAATGAAAAACTGTTTTTT	CASSKNPRGSTNEKLFF
TRBV7-2	-	TRBD2	TRBJ2-1	TGTGCCAGCAGCTTAGAGGGCGGGAGGGTTTACAATGAGCAGTTCTTC	CASSLEGGRVYNEQFF
TRBV5-6	-	-	TRBJ1-6	TGTGCCAGCAGCTTACCACCTAATACAGGGATCGTAGCACCCCTCCACTTT	CASSLPPNTGIVAPLHF
TRBV7-9	-	TRBD1	TRBJ1-1	TGTGCCAGCAGCCTACAGGGGTATGACACTGAAGCTTTCTTT	CASSLQGYDTEAFF
TRBV2	-	-	TRBJ2-1	TGTGCCAGCACTAGCCCGGACAGCACATACAATGAGCAGTTCTTC	CASTSPDSTYNEQFF
TRBV5-6	once	TRBD2	TRBJ2-3	TGTGCCAGCAGCCCGGGAGCGGGGCCCACAGATACGCAGTATTTT	CASSPGAGPTDTQYF
TRBV18	-	-	TRBJ2-5	TGTGCCAGCTCACGACGGGTTCAAGAGACCCAGTACTTC	CASSRRVQETQYF
TRBV7-6	-	-	TRBJ1-5	TGTGCCAGCAGCTTAGGGACACCACTTAGCAATCAGCCCCAGCATTTT	CASSLGTPLSNQPQHF
TRBV6-4	-	-	TRBJ2-2	TGTGCCAGCAGTGACCAGGGGTTGGCCGGGGAGCTGTTTTTT	CASSDQGLAGELFF
TRBV6-5	few	-	TRBJ1-6	TGTGCCAGCAGTTCCGAACGGTATTCACCCCTCCACTTT	CASSSERYSPLHF
TRBV27	once	TRBD1	TRBJ2-5	TGTGCCAGCATACCGGGCCCGGGACAGGGGGGGGAGACCCAGTACTTC	CASIPGPGQGGETQYF
TRBV2	once	-	TRBJ1-6	TGTGCCAGCAGTGACCAGGGGCTGGAGAATTCACCCCTCCACTTT	CASSDQGLENSPLHF
TRBV7-3	-	TRBD2	TRBJ2-3	TGTGCCAGCAGCAGACTAGCGGGAGGGCTTGGGGATACGCAGTATTTT	CASSRLAGGLGDTQYF
TRBV5-1	-	TRBD2	TRBJ2-3	TGCGCCAGCAAGCGGGGGGGCTCAGATACGCAGTATTTT	CASKRGGSDTQYF
TRBV7-9	-	TRBD1	TRBJ2-2	TGTGCCGTCCGACAGGGGCGCCCTCCCGGGGAGCTGTTTTTT	CAVRQGRPPGELFF
TRBV4-3	-	-	TRBJ1-2	TGCGCCAGCAGCCAAGATGGAGGGGCGATCTATGGCTACACCTTC	CASSQDGGAIYGYTF
TRBV7-2	-	TRBD2	TRBJ2-7	TGTGCCAGCAGCTTAACAGCGGGGGACTACGAGCAGTACTTC	CASSLTAGDYEQYF
TRBV18	-	-	TRBJ2-4	TGTGCCAGCATACTGACAGGTCCAGAACTAGCCAAAAACATTCAGTACTTC	CASILTGPELAKNIQYF
TRBV30	-	-	TRBJ1-2	TGTGCCGGAAATACAGGGAGTGGCTATGGCTACACCTTC	CAGNTGSGYGYTF
TRBV12-5	-	-	TRBJ2-5	TGTGCTAGTGAGGAGGGACAAGAGACCCAGTACTTC	CASEEGQETQYF
TRBV4-3	-	-	TRBJ2-3	TGCGCCAGCAGCCAAGATGTTCGCTACACAGATACGCAGTATTTT	CASSQDVRYTDTQYF
TRBV6-1	-	TRBD1	TRBJ2-4	TGTGCCAGCAGTGGATGGGACAGTCAGTACTTC	CASSGWDSQYF
TRBV2	-	-	TRBJ1-1	TGTGCCAGCAGTGGGAGCACTGAAGCTTTCTTT	CASSGSTEAFF
TRBV7-2	once	-	TRBJ2-5	TGTGCCAGCAGCGCCTCGGAGTTGGAGACCCAGTACTTC	CASSASELETQYF
TRBV7-9	-	TRBD2	TRBJ2-1	TGTGCCAGCTACCAGACACTAGCGGGGTCCTACAATGAGCAGTTCTTC	CASYQTLAGSYNEQFF
TRBV7-3	-	-	TRBJ2-1	TGTGCCAGCAGCCGCTTCAAGGGGAATGAGCAGTTCTTC	CASSRFKGNEQFF
TRBV15	-	TRBD2	TRBJ2-1	TGTGCCACCAGCAGAGAGGGACTAGCGGGAATCGGAGATGAGCAGTTCTTC	CATSREGLAGIGDEQFF
TRBV7-2	-	TRBD2	TRBJ2-3	TGTGCCAGCAGCTTGGTTAGGACTAGCGGGGGGGATGAAGATACGCAGTATTTT	CASSLVRTSGGDEDTQYF
TRBV18	-	TRBD2	TRBJ2-1	TGTGCCAGCTCACCCATACTAGCGGGAGTATATGAGCAGTTCTTC	CASSPILAGVYEQFF
TRBV9	few	-	TRBJ2-5	TGTGCCAGCAGCCAGCTGAGCGGGTGGGAGACCCAGTACTTC	CASSQLSGWETQYF
TRBV9	-	-	TRBJ2-7	TGTGCCAGCAGCGTAGGGGGAGGGGGCTACGAGCAGTACTTC	CASSVGGGGYEQYF
TRBV4-2	-	-	TRBJ2-6	TGTGCCAGCAGCCAAGACAACTCTGGGGCCAACGTCCTGACTTTC	CASSQDNSGANVLTF
TRBV30	-	-	TRBJ1-4	TGTGCCTGGAGTGTACCGGCAGGGAATGAAAAACTGTTTTTT	CAWSVPAGNEKLFF
TRBV29-1	-	-	TRBJ2-5	TGCAGCGGTAACCCAGGGAACCAAGAGACCCAGTACTTC	CSGNPGNQETQYF
TRBV4-2	-	TRBD1	TRBJ1-2	TGTGCCAGCAGCCCGACCTTACAGGGGCGTGATGGCTACACCTTC	CASSPTLQGRDGYTF
TRBV18	-	TRBD1	TRBJ1-1	TGTGCCAGCTCACCCCGGGGACAGGGGCCAGCTTTCTTT	CASSPRGQGPAFF